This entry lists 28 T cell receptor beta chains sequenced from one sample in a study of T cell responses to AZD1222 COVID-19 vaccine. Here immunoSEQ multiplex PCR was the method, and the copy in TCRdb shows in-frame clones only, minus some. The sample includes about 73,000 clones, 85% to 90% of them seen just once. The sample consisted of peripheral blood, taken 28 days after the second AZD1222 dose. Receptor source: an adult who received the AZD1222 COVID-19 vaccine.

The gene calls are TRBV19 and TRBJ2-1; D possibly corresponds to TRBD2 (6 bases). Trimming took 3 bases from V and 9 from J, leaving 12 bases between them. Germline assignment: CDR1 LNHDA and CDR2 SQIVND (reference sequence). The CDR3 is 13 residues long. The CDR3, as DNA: TGTGCCAGTAGTATGTTAGCGGTCGGTGAGCAGTTCTTC. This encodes CASSMLAVGEQFF.

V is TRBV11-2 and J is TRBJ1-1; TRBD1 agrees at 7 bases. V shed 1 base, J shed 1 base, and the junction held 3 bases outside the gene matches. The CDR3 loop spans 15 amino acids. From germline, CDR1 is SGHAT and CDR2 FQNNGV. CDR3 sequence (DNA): TGTGCCAGCAGCTTAGGGGACAGCCCGAACACTGAAGCTTTCTTT. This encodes CASSLGDSPNTEAFF.

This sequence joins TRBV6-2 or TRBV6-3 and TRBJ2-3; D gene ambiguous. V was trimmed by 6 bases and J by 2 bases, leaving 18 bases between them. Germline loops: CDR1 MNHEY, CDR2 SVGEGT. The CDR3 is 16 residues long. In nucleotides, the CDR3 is TGTGCCAGCAGCCCTCTCGCCACCTCCCCCACAGATACGCAGTATTTT. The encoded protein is CASSPLATSPTDTQYF.

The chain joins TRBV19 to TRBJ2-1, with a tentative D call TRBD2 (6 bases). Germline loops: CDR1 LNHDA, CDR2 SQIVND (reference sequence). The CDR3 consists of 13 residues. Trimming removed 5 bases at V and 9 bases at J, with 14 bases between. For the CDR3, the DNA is TGTGCCAGTAGTCCCGGGACTCTGGGTGAGCAGTTCTTC. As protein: CASSPGTLGEQFF.

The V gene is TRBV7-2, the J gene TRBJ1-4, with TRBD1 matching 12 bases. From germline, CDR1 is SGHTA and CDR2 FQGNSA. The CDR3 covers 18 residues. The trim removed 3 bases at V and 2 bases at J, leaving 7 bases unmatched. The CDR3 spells CASSLFGTGGWTNEKLFF. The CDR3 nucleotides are TGTGCCAGCAGCTTGTTCGGGACAGGGGGCTGGACTAATGAAAAACTGTTTTTT.

CDR3 in amino acids: CASSLVGMNTEAFF. The CDR3 DNA reads TGCGCCAGCAGCTTGGTGGGTATGAACACTGAAGCTTTCTTT. The V and J genes are TRBV5-1 and TRBJ1-1; D is undetermined. This CDR3 comprises 14 residues. Germline CDR1 is SGHRS and CDR2 is YFSETQ. Trimming left V 0 bases short and J 0 bases short, with 6 bases between. Using reference TRBV5-1 and TRBJ1-1 for the parts outside the CDR3, the full variable domain is KAGVTQTPRYLIKTRGQQVTLSCSPISGHRSVSWYQQTPGQGLQFLFEYFSETQRNKGNFPGRFSGRQFSNSRSEMNVSTLELGDSALYLCASSLVGMNTEAFFGQGTRLTVV.

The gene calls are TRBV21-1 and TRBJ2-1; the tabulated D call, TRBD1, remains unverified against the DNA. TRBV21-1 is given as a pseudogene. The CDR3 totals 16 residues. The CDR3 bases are TGTGCCAGCAGCAAAGTAACAGGGGACCCCTACAATGAGCAGTTCTTC. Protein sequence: CASSKVTGDPYNEQFF.

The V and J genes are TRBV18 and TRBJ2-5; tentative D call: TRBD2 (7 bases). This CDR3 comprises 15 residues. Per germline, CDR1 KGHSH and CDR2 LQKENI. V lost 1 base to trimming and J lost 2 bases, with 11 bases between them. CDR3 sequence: CASSPLGGPQETQYF. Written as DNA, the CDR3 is TGTGCCAGCTCACCACTCGGGGGGCCACAAGAGACCCAGTACTTC.

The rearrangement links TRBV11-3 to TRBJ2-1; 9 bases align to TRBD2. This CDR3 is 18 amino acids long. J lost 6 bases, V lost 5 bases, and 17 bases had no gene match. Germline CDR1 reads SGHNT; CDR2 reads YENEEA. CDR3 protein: CASSPPVGREGAGNEQFF. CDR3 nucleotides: TGTGCCAGCAGCCCCCCCGTGGGGCGGGAGGGAGCGGGCAATGAGCAGTTCTTC.

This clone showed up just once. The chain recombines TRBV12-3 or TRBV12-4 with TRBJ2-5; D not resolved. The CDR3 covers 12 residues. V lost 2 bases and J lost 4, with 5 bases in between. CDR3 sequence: CASSLLVETQYF. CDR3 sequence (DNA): TGTGCCAGCAGTTTATTGGTAGAGACCCAGTACTTC.

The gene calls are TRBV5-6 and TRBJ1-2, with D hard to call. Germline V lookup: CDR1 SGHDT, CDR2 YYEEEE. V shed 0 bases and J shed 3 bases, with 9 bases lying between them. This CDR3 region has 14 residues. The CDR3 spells CASSLESSDYGYTF. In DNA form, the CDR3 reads TGTGCCAGCAGCTTGGAGTCCTCGGACTATGGCTACACCTTC.

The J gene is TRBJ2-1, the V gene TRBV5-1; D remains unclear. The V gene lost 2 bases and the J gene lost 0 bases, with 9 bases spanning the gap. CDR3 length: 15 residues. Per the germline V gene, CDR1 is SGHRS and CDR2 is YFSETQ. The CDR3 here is CASSLSFSSYNEQFF. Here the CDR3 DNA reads TGCGCCAGCAGCTTAAGCTTTAGCTCCTACAATGAGCAGTTCTTC.

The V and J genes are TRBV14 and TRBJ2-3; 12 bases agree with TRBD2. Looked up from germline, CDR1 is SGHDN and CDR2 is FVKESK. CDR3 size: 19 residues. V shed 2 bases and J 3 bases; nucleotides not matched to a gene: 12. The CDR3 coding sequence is TGTGCCAGCAGCCAATGGACTAGCGGGATGGTACCCATAACAGATACGCAGTATTTT. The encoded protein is CASSQWTSGMVPITDTQYF.

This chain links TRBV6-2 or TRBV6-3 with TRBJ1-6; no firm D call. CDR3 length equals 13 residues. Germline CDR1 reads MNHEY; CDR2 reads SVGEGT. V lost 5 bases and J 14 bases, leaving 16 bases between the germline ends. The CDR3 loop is CASSQSARLALHF. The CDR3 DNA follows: TGTGCCAGCAGTCAATCGGCCCGGCTAGCCCTCCACTTT.

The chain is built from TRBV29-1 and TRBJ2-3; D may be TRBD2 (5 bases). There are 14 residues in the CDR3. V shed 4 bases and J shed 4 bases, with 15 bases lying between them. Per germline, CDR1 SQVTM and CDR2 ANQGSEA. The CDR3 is CSVAHGNGADTQYF. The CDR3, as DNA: TGCAGCGTTGCCCACGGGAATGGCGCAGATACGCAGTATTTT.

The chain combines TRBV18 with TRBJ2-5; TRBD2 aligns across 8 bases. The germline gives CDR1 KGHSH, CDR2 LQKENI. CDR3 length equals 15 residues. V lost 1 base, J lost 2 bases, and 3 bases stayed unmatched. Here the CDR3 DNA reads TGTGCCAGCTCACCACGGACTAGCCAACAAGAGACCCAGTACTTC. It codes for CASSPRTSQQETQYF.

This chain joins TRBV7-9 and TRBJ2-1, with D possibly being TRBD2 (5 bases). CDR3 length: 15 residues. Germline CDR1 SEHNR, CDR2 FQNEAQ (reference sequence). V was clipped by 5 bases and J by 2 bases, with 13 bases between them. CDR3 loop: CASSHGERPYNEQFF. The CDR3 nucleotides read TGTGCCAGCAGCCACGGAGAGCGGCCCTACAATGAGCAGTTCTTC.

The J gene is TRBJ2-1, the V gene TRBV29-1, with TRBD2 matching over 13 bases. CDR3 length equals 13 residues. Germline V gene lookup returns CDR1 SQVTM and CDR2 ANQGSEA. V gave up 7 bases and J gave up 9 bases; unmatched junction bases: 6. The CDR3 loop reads CSDRTSGSGEQFF. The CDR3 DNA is TGCAGCGACCGGACTAGCGGGAGTGGTGAGCAGTTCTTC.

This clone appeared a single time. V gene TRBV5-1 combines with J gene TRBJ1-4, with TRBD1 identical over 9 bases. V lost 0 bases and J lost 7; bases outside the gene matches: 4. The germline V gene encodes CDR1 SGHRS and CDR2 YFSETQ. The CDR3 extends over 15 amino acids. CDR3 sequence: CASSLARQGGEKLFF. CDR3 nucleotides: TGCGCCAGCAGCTTGGCGCGACAGGGGGGTGAAAAACTGTTTTTT.

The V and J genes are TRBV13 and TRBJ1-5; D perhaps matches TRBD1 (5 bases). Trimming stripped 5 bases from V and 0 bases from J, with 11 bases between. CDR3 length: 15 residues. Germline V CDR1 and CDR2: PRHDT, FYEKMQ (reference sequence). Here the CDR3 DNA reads TGTGCCAGCAGCAAGACAGATTCTAGCAATCAGCCCCAGCATTTT. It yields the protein CASSKTDSSNQPQHF.

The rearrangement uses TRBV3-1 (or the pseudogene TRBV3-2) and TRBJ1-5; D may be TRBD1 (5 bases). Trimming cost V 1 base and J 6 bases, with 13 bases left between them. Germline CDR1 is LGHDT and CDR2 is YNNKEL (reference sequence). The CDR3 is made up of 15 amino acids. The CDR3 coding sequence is TGTGCCAGCAGCCAAGGCGTAGGGGAAGGTCAGCCCCAGCATTTT. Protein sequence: CASSQGVGEGQPQHF.

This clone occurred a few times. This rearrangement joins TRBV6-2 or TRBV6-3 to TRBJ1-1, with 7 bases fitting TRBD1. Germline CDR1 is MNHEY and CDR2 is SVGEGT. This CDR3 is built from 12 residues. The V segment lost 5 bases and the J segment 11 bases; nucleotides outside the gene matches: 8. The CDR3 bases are TGTGCCAGCAGTCCCAGGGGGACATCCGCTTTCTTT. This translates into CASSPRGTSAFF.

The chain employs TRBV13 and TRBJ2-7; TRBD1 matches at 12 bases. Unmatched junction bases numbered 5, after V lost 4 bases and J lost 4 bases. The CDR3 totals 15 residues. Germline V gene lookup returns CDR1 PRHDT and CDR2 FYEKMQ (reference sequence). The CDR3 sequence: CASSSRDRGLYEQYF. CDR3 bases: TGTGCCAGCAGCTCCCGGGACAGGGGGCTTTACGAGCAGTACTTC.

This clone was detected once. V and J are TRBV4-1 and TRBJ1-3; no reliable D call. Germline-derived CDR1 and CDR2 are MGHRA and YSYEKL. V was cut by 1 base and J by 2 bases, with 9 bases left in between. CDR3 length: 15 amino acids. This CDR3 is CASSQAGTTGNTIYF. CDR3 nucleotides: TGCGCCAGCAGCCAAGCTGGTACTACTGGAAACACCATATATTTT.

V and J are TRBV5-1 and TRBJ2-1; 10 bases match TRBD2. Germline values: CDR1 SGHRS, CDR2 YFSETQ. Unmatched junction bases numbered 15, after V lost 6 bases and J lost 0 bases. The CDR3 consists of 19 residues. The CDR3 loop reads CASKGGVAGGPNSYNEQFF. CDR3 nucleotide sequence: TGCGCCAGCAAGGGTGGGGTAGCGGGGGGCCCGAACTCCTACAATGAGCAGTTCTTC.

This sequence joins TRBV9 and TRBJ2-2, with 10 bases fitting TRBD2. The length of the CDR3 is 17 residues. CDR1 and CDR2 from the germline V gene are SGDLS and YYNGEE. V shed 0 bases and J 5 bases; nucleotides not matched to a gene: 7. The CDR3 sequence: CASSVAPPGLATGELFF. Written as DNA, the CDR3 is TGTGCCAGCAGCGTAGCCCCACCGGGACTAGCGACCGGGGAGCTGTTTTTT.

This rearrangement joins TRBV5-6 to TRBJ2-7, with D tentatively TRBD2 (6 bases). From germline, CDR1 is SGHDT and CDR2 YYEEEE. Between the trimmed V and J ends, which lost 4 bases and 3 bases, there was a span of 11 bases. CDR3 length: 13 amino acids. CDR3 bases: TGTGCCAGCAGCAAACCGGGACTCTACGAGCAGTACTTC. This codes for CASSKPGLYEQYF.

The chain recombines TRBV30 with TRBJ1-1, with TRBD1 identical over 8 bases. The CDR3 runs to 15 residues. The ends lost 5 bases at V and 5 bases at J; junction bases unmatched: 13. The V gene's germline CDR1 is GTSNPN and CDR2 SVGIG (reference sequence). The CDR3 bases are TGTGCCTGGCCCCCGGACAGGGCGCGGCGGACTGAAGCTTTCTTT. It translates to CAWPPDRARRTEAFF.